Below, 2 T cell receptor beta chains from the same sample are listed, as sequenced in a study of graft-versus-host responses after intestinal transplantation. Graft tissue processing released intraepithelial and lamina propria lymphocytes. Assay used: immunoSEQ multiplex PCR; TCRdb lists only in-frame clones, some missing. This table has around 15,000 clones, around three fifths appearing once. The sequenced sample was ileum tissue, obtained 524 days after transplant. These receptor sequences come from a human patient who received an intestinal transplant, so some T cells may come from the graft donor.

The chain has TRBV5-1 and TRBJ2-7, with TRBD2 identical over 9 bases. Germline trimming cut 0 bases from V and 2 bases from J; bases unmatched to any gene: 6. The CDR3 consists of 16 residues. The germline gives CDR1 SGHRS, CDR2 YFSETQ. DNA for the CDR3: TGCGCCAGCAGCTTGGGGGACCTAGCGGGGACCTACGAGCAGTACTTC. As protein: CASSLGDLAGTYEQYF.

V is TRBV2 and J is TRBJ2-5, with a tentative D call TRBD2 (5 bases). Trimming took 4 bases from V and 5 from J, leaving 11 bases between them. The germline V gene encodes CDR1 SNHLY and CDR2 FYNNEI. The CDR3 is 13 residues long. CDR3 nucleotide sequence: TGTGCCAGCAGTGTGAATAGCGCTGAGACCCAGTACTTC. Amino acids: CASSVNSAETQYF. Supplemented by reference TRBV2 and TRBJ2-5, the full variable domain reads EPEVTQTPSHQVTQMGQEVILRCVPISNHLYFYWYRQILGQKVEFLVSFYNNEISEKSEIFDDQFSVERPDGSNFTLKIRSTKLEDSAMYFCASSVNSAETQYFGPGTRLLVL.